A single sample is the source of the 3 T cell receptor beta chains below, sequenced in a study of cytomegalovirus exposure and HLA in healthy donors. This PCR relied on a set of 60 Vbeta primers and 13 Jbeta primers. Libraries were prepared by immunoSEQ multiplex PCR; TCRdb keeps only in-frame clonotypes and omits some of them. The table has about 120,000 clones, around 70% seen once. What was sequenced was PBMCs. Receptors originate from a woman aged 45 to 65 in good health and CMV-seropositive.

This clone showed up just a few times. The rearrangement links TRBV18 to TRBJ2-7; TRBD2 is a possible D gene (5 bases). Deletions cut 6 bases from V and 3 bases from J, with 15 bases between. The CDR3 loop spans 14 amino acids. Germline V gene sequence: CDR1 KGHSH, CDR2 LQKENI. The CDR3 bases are TGTGCCAGCTCCCGAATGGGGAGAGTCTACGAGCAGTACTTC. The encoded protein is CASSRMGRVYEQYF.

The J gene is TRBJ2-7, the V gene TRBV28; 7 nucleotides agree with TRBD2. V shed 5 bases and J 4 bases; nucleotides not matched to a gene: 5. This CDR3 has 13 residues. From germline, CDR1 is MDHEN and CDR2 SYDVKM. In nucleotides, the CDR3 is TGTGCCAGCAGTGACCAGGGAGGGTACGAGCAGTACTTC. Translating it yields CASSDQGGYEQYF.

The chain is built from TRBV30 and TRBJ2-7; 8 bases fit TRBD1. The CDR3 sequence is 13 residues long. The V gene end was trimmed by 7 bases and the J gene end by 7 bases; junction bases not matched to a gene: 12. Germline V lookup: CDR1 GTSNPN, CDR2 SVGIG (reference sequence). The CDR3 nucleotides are TGTGCCTACCAGGGGGCGGTGGGTATGGAGCAGTACTTC. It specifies CAYQGAVGMEQYF.